The T cell receptor beta chain under discussion was sequenced for a study of blood T cell repertoires in COVID-19. The V end lost 4 bases, the J end lost 1 base, and 11 bases lay between the germline ends. Germline V CDR1 and CDR2: SGHRS, YFSETQ. The CDR3 sequence is 15 residues long. Authors' data handling: Reference gene primer amplification gave nucleated cell count estimates. TCRdb keeps only in-frame clones here, not all; method: immunoSEQ multiplex PCR. Clone size and the V and J calls come from that table; the DNA yielded D and trimming. Of some 240,000 clones in the sample, roughly 87% were seen once.

This TCR was recovered from a man aged 55 to 70 who had recovered from COVID-19. The sequenced material came from peripheral blood. The chain employs TRBV5-1 and TRBJ1-4; D remains unclear. In DNA form, the CDR3 reads TGCGCCAGCAGCCCGAACGGGGAAACTAATGAAAAACTGTTTTTT. It specifies CASSPNGETNEKLFF.